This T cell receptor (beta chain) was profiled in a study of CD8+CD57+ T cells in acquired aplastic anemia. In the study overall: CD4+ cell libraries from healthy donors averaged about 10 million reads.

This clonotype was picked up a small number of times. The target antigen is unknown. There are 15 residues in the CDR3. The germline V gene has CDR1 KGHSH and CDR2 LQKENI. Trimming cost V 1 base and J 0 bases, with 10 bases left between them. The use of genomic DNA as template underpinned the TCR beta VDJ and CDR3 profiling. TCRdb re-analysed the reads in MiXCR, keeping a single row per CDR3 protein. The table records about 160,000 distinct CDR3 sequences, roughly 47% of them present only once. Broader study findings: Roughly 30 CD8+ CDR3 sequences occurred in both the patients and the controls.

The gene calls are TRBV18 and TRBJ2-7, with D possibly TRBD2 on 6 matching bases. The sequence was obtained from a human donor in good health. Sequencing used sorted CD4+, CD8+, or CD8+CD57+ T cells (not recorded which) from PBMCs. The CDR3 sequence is CASSPRDGSSYEQYF. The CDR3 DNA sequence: TGTGCCAGCTCACCACGGGACGGGAGCTCCTACGAGCAGTACTTC.